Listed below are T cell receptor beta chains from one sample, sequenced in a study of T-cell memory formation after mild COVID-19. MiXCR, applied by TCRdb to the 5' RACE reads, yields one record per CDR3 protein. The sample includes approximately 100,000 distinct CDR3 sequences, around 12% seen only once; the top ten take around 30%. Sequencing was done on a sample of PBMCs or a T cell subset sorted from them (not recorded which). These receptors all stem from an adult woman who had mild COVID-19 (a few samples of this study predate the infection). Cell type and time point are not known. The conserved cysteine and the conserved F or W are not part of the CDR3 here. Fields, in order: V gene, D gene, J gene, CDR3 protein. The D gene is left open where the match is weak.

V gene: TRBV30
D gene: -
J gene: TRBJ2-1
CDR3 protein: AWRGQGGNEQF

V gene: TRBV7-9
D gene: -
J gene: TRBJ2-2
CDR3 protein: ASSLTGRTGELF

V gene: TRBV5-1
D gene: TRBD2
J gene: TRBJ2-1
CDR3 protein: ASSLAGVNNEQF

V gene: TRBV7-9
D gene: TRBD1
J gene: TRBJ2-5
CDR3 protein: ASSPPTGDTETQY

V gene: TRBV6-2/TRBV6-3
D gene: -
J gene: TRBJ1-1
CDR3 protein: ASSYSGRPEAF

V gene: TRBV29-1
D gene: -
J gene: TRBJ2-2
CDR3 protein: SVEDVDTNTGELF

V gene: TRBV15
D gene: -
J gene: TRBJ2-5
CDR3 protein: ATSRDMAEPQY

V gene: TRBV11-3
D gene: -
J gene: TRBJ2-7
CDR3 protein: ASSDYRGREAEQY

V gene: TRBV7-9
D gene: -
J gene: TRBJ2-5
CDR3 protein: ASSLAGTGGTQY

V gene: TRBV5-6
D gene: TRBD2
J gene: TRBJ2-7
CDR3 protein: ASSGGTSGVYEQY

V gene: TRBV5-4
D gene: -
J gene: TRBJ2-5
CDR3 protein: ASSLFEPKETQY

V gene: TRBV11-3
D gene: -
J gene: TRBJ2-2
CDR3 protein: ASSQIGGNTGELF

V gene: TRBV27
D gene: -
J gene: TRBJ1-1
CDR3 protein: ASGNTEAF

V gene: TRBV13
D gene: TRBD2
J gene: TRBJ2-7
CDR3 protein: ASSARQLTSGGLYEQY

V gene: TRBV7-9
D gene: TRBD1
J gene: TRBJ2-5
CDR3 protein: ASSLETGLETQY

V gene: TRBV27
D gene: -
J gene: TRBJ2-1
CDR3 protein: ASSRDFYNEQF

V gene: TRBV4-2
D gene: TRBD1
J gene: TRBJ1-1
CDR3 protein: ASSQPDSGGNTEAF

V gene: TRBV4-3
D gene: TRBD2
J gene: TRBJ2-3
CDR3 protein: ASSASGRADTQY

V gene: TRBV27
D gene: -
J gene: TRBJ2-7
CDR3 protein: ASSSALTYEQY

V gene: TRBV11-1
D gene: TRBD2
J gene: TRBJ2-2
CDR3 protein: ASSSLAGGMTGELF

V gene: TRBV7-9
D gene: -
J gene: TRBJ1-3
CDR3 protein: ASSSTTARSGNTIY

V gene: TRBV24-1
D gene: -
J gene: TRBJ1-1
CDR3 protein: ATSDTGSTEAF

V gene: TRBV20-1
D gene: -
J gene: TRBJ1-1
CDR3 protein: SENPQNTEAF

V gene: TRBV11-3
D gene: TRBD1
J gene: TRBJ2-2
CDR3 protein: ASSGDREGPNTGELF

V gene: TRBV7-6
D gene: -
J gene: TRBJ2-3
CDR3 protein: ASSDRRVPGDTQY

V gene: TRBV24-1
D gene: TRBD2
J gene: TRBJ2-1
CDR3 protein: ATSEAGGDLSYNEQF

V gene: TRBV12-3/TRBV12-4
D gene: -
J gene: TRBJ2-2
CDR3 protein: ASSTQLGGPGTGELF

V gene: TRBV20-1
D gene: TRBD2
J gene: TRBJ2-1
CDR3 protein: SARERLAGGDEQF

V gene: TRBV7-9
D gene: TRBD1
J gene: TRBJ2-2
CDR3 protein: ASSFQGARGGELF

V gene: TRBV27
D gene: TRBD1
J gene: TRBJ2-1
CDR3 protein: ASSSRDRGVDEQF

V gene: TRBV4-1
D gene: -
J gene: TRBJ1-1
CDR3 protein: ASSPQVGEGAF

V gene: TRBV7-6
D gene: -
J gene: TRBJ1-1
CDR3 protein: ASSDRQAGSTEAF

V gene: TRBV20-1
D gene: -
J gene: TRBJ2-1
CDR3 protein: SASLRNEQF

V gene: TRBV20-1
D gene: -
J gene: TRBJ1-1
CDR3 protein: SARTGDTEAF

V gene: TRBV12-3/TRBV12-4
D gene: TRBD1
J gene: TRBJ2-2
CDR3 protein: ASSLGGTGYGGELF

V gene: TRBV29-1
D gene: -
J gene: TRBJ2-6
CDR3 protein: SVGDNSGANVLT

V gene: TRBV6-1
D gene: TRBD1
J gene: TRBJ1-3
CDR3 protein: ASGTVSGNTIY

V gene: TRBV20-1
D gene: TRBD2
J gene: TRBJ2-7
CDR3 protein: SASPSGLASTEQY

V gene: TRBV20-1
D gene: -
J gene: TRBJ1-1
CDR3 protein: SARGWGPEAF

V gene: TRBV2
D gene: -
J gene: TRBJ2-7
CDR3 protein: ASSEIQGGSYEQY

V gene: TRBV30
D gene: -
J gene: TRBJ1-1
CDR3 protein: AWRGRLGPTEAF

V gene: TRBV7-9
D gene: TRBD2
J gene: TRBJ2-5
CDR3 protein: ASSFPTSGKETQY

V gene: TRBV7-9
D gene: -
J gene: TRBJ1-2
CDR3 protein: ASSPGGAGPSAYGYT

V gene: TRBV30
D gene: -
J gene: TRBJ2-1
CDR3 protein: ACPGLGNEQF

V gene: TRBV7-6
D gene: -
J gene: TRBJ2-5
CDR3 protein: ATSIDDQETQY

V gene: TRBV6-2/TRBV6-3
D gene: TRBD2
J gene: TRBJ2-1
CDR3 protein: ASLPGLALNEQF

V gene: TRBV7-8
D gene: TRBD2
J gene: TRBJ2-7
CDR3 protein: ASSGSEGLAADFYYEQY

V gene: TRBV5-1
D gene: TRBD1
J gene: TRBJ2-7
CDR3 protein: ASSVDRGSYEQY

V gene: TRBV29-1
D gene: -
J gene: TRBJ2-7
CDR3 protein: SVEGVSVYEQY

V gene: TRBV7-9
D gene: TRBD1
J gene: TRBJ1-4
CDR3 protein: ASIDNRGQGEKLF

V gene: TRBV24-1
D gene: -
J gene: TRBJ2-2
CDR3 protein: ATSDSPRFDGNGELF

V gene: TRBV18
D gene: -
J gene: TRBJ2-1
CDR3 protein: ASSPQGVDRFHEQF

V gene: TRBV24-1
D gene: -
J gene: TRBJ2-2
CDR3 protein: ATSERSGHDNTGELF

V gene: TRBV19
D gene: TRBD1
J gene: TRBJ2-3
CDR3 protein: ASSPQGAATDTQY

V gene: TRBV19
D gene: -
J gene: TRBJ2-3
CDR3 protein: ASSTKGRLGDTQY

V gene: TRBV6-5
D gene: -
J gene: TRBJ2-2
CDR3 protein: ASSSILMNTGELF

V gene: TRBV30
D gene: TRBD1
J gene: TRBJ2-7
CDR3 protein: AWSGDRDTNEQY

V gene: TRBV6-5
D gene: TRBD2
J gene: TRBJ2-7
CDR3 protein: ASSYSVGLRAYEQY

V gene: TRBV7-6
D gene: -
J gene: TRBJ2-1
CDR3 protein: ASSLFLIETPEYNEQF